One sample yielded the 18 T cell receptor beta chains listed below, sequenced in a study of blood T cell repertoires in COVID-19. The protocol was immunoSEQ multiplex PCR, while the TCRdb copy is restricted to in-frame clones and leaves out a portion. The profile shows around 52,000 clones, roughly 87% of them singletons. Sample: peripheral blood. The source is a woman aged 55-69 years with acute or convalescent COVID-19.

The chain links TRBV27 to TRBJ1-1; D gene uncertain. Between the trimmed V and J ends, which lost 3 bases and 1 base, there was a span of 6 bases. Germline V gene data show CDR1 as MNHEY and CDR2 as SMNVEV (reference sequence). CDR3 length: 13 residues. In nucleotides, the CDR3 is TGTGCCAGCAGTTTCAGAGGGAACACTGAAGCTTTCTTT. Translated, it gives CASSFRGNTEAFF.

The chain uses TRBV5-1 and TRBJ1-6; D remains ambiguous. There are 15 residues in the CDR3. Germline CDR1 and CDR2: SGHRS and YFSETQ. Trimming shortened V by 6 bases and J by 0 bases, and 10 bases separated the two germline ends. As DNA, the CDR3 is TGCGCCAGCAAGACCGCTAGCTCCTATAATTCACCCCTCCACTTT. It codes for CASKTASSYNSPLHF.

The chain carries TRBV25-1 and TRBJ2-2; D remains ambiguous. The germline V gene has CDR1 MGHDK and CDR2 SYGVNS. The CDR3 runs 13 residues. The V end was cut by 3 bases, the J end by 0 bases, with 2 bases between. CDR3 residues: CASSDTNTGELFF. CDR3 DNA sequence: TGTGCCAGCAGTGACACGAACACCGGGGAGCTGTTTTTT.

This clone was seen once. The chain recombines TRBV21-1 with TRBJ2-1; whether TRBD1, the table's D call, matches the DNA was not checked. TRBV21-1 is designated a pseudogene. The CDR3 loop spans 14 amino acids. This chain's CDR3 is CASSKVFPTEEQFF. CDR3 in DNA: TGTGCCAGCAGCAAAGTTTTTCCGACAGAAGAGCAGTTCTTC.

This clone was detected a few times. J is TRBJ2-3 and V is TRBV24-1; a weak D match, TRBD1 (6 bases). The V and J ends lost 8 bases and 4 bases respectively, with 12 bases between them. The CDR3 loop spans 13 amino acids. CDR1 and CDR2 (germline): KGHDR, SFDVKD. The CDR3 protein is CATKDSVSDTQYF. The CDR3 nucleotides are TGTGCCACCAAGGACAGTGTTTCAGATACGCAGTATTTT.

The rearrangement joins TRBV9 to TRBJ1-6; D is possibly TRBD1 (6 bases). The length of the CDR3 is 16 residues. Germline CDR1 and CDR2: SGDLS and YYNGEE. The V gene lost 4 bases and the J gene lost 2 bases, with 13 bases spanning the gap. CDR3 region: CASSPYRVTYNSPLHF. Here the CDR3 DNA reads TGTGCCAGCAGCCCTTACAGGGTTACCTATAATTCACCCCTCCACTTT.

The gene calls are TRBV11-2 and TRBJ2-3, with D unclear. Trimming took off 10 bases at V and 0 bases at J, with 20 bases between the two ends. Germline values: CDR1 SGHAT, CDR2 FQNNGV. This CDR3 spans 16 amino acids. CDR3 nucleotide sequence: TGTGCCACCGGGTTAGGCGTCCGTTCTAGCACAGATACGCAGTATTTT. It specifies CATGLGVRSSTDTQYF.

The chain employs TRBV13 and TRBJ1-3; TRBD1 agrees at 7 bases. Germline V gene data show CDR1 as PRHDT and CDR2 as FYEKMQ (reference sequence). J gave up 0 bases and V 6 bases, and 5 bases lay outside the gene matches. The CDR3 has 15 amino acids. CDR3 DNA sequence: TGTGCCAGCAGGTACAGGGGATCCTCTGGAAACACCATATATTTT. Translated, it gives CASRYRGSSGNTIYF.

This chain uses TRBV30 with TRBJ1-2, with D perhaps TRBD1 (6 bases). CDR3 length: 13 amino acids. Per germline, CDR1 GTSNPN and CDR2 SVGIG (reference sequence). The V end was cut by 2 bases, the J end by 2 bases, with 9 bases between. Written as DNA, the CDR3 is TGTGCCTGGAGTCCTACAGGGAACTATGGCTACACCTTC. Protein product: CAWSPTGNYGYTF.

V usage is TRBV11-2 and J usage is TRBJ2-7, with 7 bases fitting TRBD2. With V trimmed by 5 bases and J by 2 bases, 6 bases remained unmatched. Looked up from germline, CDR1 is SGHAT and CDR2 is FQNNGV. The CDR3 spans 14 residues. For the CDR3, the DNA is TGTGCCAGCAGCCCCTGGACTAGTACCTACGAGCAGTACTTC. Its translation: CASSPWTSTYEQYF.

The genes are TRBV5-4 and TRBJ1-2; 7 bases line up with TRBD1. CDR3 length: 16 residues. Germline loops: CDR1 SGHNT, CDR2 YYREEE (reference sequence). The trim removed 3 bases at V and 6 bases at J, leaving 14 bases unmatched. DNA of the CDR3: TGTGCCAGCAGCTCCACCGGACAGGTTTCGTACAATGGCTACACCTTC. This translates into CASSSTGQVSYNGYTF.

This rearrangement joins TRBV23-1 to TRBJ1-2; the D is unclear. TRBV23-1 is sorted into the ORF group, with uncertain function. The CDR3 is 15 residues long. Trimming shortened V by 0 bases and J by 9 bases, and 17 bases separated the two germline ends. This CDR3 is CASSQSGSTPYSYTF. CDR3 coding DNA: TGCGCCAGCAGTCAATCGGGCAGTACCCCTTATAGCTACACCTTC.

The chain couples TRBV5-6 to TRBJ1-4, with no clear D. There are 14 residues in the CDR3. V dropped 3 bases and J dropped 8 bases, with 14 bases sitting between them. Germline lookup yields CDR1 SGHDT and CDR2 YYEEEE. CDR3 in DNA: TGTGCCAGCAGCTGGCCCCGGGGAGACGAAAAACTGTTTTTT. This codes for CASSWPRGDEKLFF.

In this sample, this clone turned up many times. The genes are TRBV19 and TRBJ1-6; the D gene is possibly TRBD1 (5 bases). The germline V gene encodes CDR1 LNHDA and CDR2 SQIVND (reference sequence). V lost 6 bases and J 4 bases, leaving 16 bases between the germline ends. This CDR3 region has 16 residues. CDR3 amino acids: CASRPQGAAYNSPLHF. Here the CDR3 DNA reads TGTGCCAGTAGGCCGCAGGGTGCGGCTTATAATTCACCCCTCCACTTT.

The gene calls are TRBV5-1 and TRBJ1-4; no clear D. Germline V CDR1 and CDR2: SGHRS, YFSETQ. The CDR3 loop spans 16 amino acids. V dropped 0 bases and J dropped 2 bases, with 11 bases sitting between them. CDR3 bases: TGCGCCAGCAGCTTGGGCCCCGAAAGCACTAATGAAAAACTGTTTTTT. Encoded protein: CASSLGPESTNEKLFF.

V usage is TRBV5-1 and J usage is TRBJ1-2; 8 nucleotides line up with TRBD1. Per germline, CDR1 SGHRS and CDR2 YFSETQ. J lost 6 bases, V lost 4 bases, and 2 bases had no gene match. This CDR3 comprises 12 residues. CDR3 region: CASSLDRDGYTF. CDR3 bases: TGCGCCAGCAGCCTGGACAGGGATGGCTACACCTTC.

This clone was detected only once. The chain has TRBV5-5 and TRBJ1-5; possibly TRBD1 for D (5 bases). The germline gives CDR1 SGHKS, CDR2 YYEKEE (reference sequence). Between the trimmed V and J ends, which lost 0 bases and 5 bases, there was a span of 12 bases. This CDR3 is 15 amino acids long. The CDR3 sequence: CASSLAQGGDQPQHF. CDR3 sequence (DNA): TGTGCCAGCAGCTTGGCTCAGGGAGGGGATCAGCCCCAGCATTTT.

This chain connects TRBV21-1 to TRBJ2-2; no check of the table's D call, TRBD1, against the DNA was made. TRBV21-1 is a known pseudogene. The CDR3 totals 18 residues. The CDR3 is CASSKTSGRQANTGELFF. Here the CDR3 DNA reads TGTGCCAGCAGCAAGACGTCCGGGCGACAGGCGAACACCGGGGAGCTGTTTTTT.